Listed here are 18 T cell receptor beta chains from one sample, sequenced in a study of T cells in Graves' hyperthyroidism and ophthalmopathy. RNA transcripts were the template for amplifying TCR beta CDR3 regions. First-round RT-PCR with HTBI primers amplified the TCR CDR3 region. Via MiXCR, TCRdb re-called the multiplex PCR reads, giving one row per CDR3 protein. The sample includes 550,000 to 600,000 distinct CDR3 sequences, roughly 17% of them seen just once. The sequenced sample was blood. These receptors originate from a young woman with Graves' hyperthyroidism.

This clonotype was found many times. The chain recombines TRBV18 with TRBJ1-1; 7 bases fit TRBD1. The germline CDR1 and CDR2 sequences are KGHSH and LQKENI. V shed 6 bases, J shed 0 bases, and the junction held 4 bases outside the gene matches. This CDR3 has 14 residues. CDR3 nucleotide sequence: TGTGCCAGCTCGCAGGACAGGTTGAACACTGAAGCTTTCTTT. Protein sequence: CASSQDRLNTEAFF.

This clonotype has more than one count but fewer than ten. In DNA, the CDR3 is TGTGCCAGCAGTGAAGGTAGTTGGGACGAGACCCAGTACTTC. Its translation: CASSEGSWDETQYF. The chain recombines TRBV6-1 with TRBJ2-5; D could derive from TRBD1 or TRBD2 (5 bases each). The CDR3 extends over 14 amino acids. CDR1 and CDR2 from the germline V gene are MNHNS and SASEGT. Trimming stripped 1 base from V and 5 bases from J, with 11 bases between.

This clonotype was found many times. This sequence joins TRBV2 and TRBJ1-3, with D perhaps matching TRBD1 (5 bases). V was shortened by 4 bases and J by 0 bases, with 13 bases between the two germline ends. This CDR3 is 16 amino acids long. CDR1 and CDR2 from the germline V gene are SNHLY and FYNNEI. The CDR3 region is CASSVVGQPSGNTIYF. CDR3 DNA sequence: TGTGCCAGCAGTGTAGTGGGGCAGCCCTCTGGAAACACCATATATTTT.

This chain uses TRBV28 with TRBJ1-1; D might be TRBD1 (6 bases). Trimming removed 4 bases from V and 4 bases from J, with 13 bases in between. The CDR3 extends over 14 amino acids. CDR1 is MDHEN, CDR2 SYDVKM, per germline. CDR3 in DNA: TGTGCCAGCAGTTCACATGGACAGTTCACTGAAGCTTTCTTT. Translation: CASSSHGQFTEAFF.

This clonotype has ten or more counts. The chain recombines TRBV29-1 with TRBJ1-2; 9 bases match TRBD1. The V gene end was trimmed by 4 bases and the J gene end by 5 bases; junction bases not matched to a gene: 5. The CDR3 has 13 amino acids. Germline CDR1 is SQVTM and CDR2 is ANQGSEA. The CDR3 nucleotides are TGCAGCGTTGTGGCCGGGACAGGGTATGGCTACACCTTC. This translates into CSVVAGTGYGYTF.

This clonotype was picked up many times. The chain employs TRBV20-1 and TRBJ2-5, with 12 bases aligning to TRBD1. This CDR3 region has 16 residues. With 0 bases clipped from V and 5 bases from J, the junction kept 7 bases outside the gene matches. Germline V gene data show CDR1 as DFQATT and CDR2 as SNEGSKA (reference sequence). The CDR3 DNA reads TGCAGTGCTAGAGATGAAGGGGACAGGGGGCTCGAGACCCAGTACTTC. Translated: CSARDEGDRGLETQYF.

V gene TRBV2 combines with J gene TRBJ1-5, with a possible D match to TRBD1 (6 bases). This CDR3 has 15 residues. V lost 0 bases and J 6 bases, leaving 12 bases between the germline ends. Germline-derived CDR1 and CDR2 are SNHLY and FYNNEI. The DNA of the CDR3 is TGTGCCAGCAGTGAAGCAACAGGGTTTGGTCAGCCCCAGCATTTT. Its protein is CASSEATGFGQPQHF.

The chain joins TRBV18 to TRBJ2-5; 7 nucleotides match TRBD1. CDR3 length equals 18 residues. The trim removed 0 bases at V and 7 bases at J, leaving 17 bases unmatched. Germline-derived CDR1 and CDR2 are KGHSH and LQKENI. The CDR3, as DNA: TGTGCCAGCTCACCACCGACGACAGGGATCTCTACGAGGAGGACCCAGTACTTC. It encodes CASSPPTTGISTRRTQYF. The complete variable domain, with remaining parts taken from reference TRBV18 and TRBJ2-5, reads NAGVMQNPRHLVRRRGQEARLRCSPMKGHSHVYWYRQLPEEGLKFMVYLQKENIIDESGMPKERFSAEFPKEGPSILRIQQVVRGDSAAYFCASSPPTTGISTRRTQYFGPGTRLLVL.

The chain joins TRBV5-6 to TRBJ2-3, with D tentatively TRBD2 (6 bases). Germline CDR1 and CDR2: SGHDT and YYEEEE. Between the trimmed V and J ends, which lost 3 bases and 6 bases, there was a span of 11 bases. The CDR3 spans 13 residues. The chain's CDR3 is CASSSTSPDTQYF. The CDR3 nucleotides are TGTGCCAGCAGCTCGACTAGTCCCGATACGCAGTATTTT.

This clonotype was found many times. DNA of the CDR3: TGTGCCAGCAGCTCTCGATTTCCCTACGAGCAGTACTTC. Its translation: CASSSRFPYEQYF. This chain connects TRBV7-2 to TRBJ2-7; D remains ambiguous. Germline V gives CDR1 SGHTA, CDR2 FQGNSA. The V gene lost 4 bases and the J gene lost 2 bases, with 9 bases spanning the gap. This CDR3 spans 13 amino acids.

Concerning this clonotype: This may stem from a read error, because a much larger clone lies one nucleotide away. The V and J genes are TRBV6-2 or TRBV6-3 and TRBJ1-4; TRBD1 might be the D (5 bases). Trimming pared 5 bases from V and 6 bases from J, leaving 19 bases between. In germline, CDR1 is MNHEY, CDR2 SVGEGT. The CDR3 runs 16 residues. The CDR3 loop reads CASSTGTAKDHEKLFF. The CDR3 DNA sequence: TGTGCCAGCAGTACCGGGACGGCAAAGGATCATGAAAAACTGTTTTTT.

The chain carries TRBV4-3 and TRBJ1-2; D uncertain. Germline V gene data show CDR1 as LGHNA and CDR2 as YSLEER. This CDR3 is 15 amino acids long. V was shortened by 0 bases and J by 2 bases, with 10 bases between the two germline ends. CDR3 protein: CASSQDLWVNYGYTF. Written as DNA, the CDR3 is TGCGCCAGCAGCCAAGATCTTTGGGTGAACTATGGCTACACCTTC.

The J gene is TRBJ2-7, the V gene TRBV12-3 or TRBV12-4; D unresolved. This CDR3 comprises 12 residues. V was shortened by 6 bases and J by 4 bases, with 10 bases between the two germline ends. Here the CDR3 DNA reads TGTGCCAGCAGCCCGACACTTTACGAGCAGTACTTC. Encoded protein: CASSPTLYEQYF.

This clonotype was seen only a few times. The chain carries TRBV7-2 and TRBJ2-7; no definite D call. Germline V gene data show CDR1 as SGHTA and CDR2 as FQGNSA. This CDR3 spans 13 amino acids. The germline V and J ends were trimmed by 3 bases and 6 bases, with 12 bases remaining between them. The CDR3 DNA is TGTGCCAGCAGCTTGACGACTCTGGGCGAGCAGTACTTC. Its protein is CASSLTTLGEQYF.

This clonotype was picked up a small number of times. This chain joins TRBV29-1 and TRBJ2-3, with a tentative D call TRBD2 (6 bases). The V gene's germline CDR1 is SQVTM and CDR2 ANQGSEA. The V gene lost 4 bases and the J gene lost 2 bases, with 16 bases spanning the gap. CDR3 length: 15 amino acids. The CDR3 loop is CSVAWSGRYTDTQYF. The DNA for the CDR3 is TGCAGCGTTGCATGGTCGGGGAGGTACACAGATACGCAGTATTTT.

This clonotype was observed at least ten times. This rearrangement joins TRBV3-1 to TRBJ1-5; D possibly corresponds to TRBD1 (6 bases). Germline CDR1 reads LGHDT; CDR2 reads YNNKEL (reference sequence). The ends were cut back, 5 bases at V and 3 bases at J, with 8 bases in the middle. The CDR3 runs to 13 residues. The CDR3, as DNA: TGTGCCAGCAGCGACAGGAACAATCAGCCCCAGCATTTT. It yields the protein CASSDRNNQPQHF.

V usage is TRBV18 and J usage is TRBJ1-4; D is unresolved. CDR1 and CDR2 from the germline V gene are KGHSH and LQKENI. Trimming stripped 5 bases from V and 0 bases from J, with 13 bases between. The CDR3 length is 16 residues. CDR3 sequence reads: CASSSAVQPTNEKLFF. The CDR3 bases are TGTGCCAGCTCATCCGCGGTCCAGCCAACTAATGAAAAACTGTTTTTT.

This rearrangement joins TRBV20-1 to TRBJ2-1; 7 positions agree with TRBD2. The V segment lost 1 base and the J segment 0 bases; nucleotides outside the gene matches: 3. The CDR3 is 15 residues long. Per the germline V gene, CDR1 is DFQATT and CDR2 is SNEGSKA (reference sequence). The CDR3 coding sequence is TGCAGTGCTAGAGGCGGGGGAGCCTCCTACAATGAGCAGTTCTTC. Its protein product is CSARGGGASYNEQFF.